These T cell receptor beta chains were read from a single sample in a study of cytomegalovirus exposure and HLA in healthy donors. Sequencing used immunoSEQ multiplex PCR; TCRdb keeps in-frame clones, though not all of them. Of around 99,000 clones detected, 69% appear once; the ten largest clones hold roughly 5.5%. The sequenced sample consisted of PBMCs. The source is a woman between 65 and 79 years old in good health and CMV-seropositive. The CDR3 runs from the conserved cysteine through the conserved F or W. The order of the fields is J gene, V gene, D gene, clone size, CDR3 protein, CDR3 DNA. The D gene is left open where the match is weak. The listing skips clone size in some rows; elsewhere it reads once, few, many or a size class.

J: TRBJ2-3; V: TRBV11-3; D: TRBD1; size: NA; CDR3: CASSPRQGADTQYF; DNA: TGTGCCAGCAGCCCGCGACAGGGGGCAGATACGCAGTATTTT
J: TRBJ2-3; V: TRBV30; D: TRBD2; size: NA; CDR3: CAWRRAGGVSTDTQYF; DNA: TGTGCCTGGAGACGAGCGGGGGGGGTTAGCACAGATACGCAGTATTTT
J: TRBJ1-3; V: TRBV19; D: NA; size: few; CDR3: CASSRGNGNTIYF; DNA: TGTGCCAGTAGTCGAGGTAATGGAAACACCATATATTTT
J: TRBJ1-6; V: TRBV6-6; D: NA; size: NA; CDR3: CASSRQESPLHF; DNA: TGTGCCAGCAGTCGACAGGAGTCGCCCCTCCACTTT
J: TRBJ1-6; V: TRBV5-1; D: TRBD1; size: NA; CDR3: CASSPGQGGNSPLHF; DNA: TGCGCCAGCAGCCCTGGACAGGGGGGGAATTCACCCCTCCACTTT
J: TRBJ2-5; V: TRBV15; D: NA; size: NA; CDR3: CATSNGQRQPGTQYF; DNA: TGTGCCACCAGCAATGGACAGCGTCAACCGGGGACCCAGTACTTC
J: TRBJ2-7; V: TRBV6-5; D: TRBD1; size: once; CDR3: CASTNGRDSQYF; DNA: TGTGCCAGCACAAACGGCCGGGACAGCCAGTACTTC
J: TRBJ1-1; V: TRBV4-1; D: TRBD1; size: NA; CDR3: CASSQGQGTAFF; DNA: TGCGCCAGCAGCCAAGGACAGGGTACGGCTTTCTTT
J: TRBJ1-1; V: TRBV5-1; D: NA; size: NA; CDR3: CASSLEGRVAFF; DNA: TGCGCCAGCAGCTTGGAAGGTCGGGTAGCTTTCTTT
J: TRBJ2-3; V: TRBV29-1; D: NA; size: NA; CDR3: CTIRGTDTQYF; DNA: TGCACCATCCGGGGGACAGATACGCAGTATTTT
J: TRBJ2-7; V: TRBV4-1; D: TRBD1; size: once; CDR3: CASSQETGYRDRGREQYF; DNA: TGCGCCAGCAGCCAGGAAACCGGATACCGGGACAGGGGTCGCGAGCAGTACTTC
J: TRBJ1-2; V: TRBV6-6; D: TRBD1; size: NA; CDR3: CASSYGQGGYTF; DNA: TGTGCCAGCAGTTACGGACAGGGAGGCTACACCTTC
J: TRBJ1-1; V: TRBV4-3; D: TRBD1; size: NA; CDR3: CASSHTGGIMNTEAFF; DNA: TGCGCCAGCAGCCACACAGGGGGGATAATGAACACTGAAGCTTTCTTT
J: TRBJ1-1; V: TRBV27; D: TRBD1; size: NA; CDR3: CASSDDRGQAEAFF; DNA: TGTGCCAGCAGTGACGACAGGGGGCAGGCTGAAGCTTTCTTT
J: TRBJ1-1; V: TRBV5-6; D: NA; size: NA; CDR3: CASSPNSAEAFF; DNA: TGTGCCAGCAGCCCAAACTCGGCTGAAGCTTTCTTT
J: TRBJ1-1; V: TRBV5-6; D: NA; size: NA; CDR3: CASSLFAPTGAMNTEAFF; DNA: TGTGCCAGCAGCCTCTTCGCCCCGACAGGCGCCATGAACACTGAAGCTTTCTTT
J: TRBJ1-1; V: TRBV5-5; D: TRBD1; size: few; CDR3: CASSWGQGPRSEAFF; DNA: TGTGCCAGCAGCTGGGGACAGGGCCCTCGGTCTGAAGCTTTCTTT
J: TRBJ2-1; V: TRBV15; D: NA; size: once; CDR3: CATSRDGFEQFF; DNA: TGTGCCACCAGTCGAGATGGTTTTGAGCAGTTCTTC
J: TRBJ2-1; V: TRBV19; D: TRBD2; size: once; CDR3: CASSYGLAGVSDHNEQFF; DNA: TGTGCCAGTAGTTACGGACTAGCGGGGGTCTCTGATCACAATGAGCAGTTCTTC
J: TRBJ1-2; V: TRBV19; D: NA; size: NA; CDR3: CASTPYEGRNYGYTF; DNA: TGTGCCAGTACCCCGTATGAGGGGAGGAACTATGGCTACACCTTC